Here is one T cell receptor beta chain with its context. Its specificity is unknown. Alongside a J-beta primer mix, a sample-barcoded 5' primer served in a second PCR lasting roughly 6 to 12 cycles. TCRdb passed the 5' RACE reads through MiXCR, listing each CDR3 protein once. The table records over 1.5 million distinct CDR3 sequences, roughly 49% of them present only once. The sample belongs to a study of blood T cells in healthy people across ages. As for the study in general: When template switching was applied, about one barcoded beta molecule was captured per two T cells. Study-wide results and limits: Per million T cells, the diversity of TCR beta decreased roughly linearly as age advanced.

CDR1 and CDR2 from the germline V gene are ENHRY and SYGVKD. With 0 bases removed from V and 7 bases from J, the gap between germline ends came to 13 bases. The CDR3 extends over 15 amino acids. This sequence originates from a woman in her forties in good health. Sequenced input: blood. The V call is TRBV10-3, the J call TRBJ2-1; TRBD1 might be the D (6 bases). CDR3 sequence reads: CAISESSPGVNEQFF. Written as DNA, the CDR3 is TGTGCCATCAGTGAGTCATCGCCAGGGGTAAATGAGCAGTTCTTC.